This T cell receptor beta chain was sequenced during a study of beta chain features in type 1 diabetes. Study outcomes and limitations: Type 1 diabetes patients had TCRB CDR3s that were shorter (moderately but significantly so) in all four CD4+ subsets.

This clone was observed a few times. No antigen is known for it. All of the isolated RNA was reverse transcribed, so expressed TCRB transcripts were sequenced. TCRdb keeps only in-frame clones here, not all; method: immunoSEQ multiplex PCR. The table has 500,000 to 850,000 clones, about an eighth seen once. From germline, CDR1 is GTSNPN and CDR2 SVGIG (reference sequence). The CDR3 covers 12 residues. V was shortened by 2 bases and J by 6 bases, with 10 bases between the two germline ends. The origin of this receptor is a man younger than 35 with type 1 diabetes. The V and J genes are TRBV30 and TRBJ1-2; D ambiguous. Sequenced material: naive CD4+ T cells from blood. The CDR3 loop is CAWSRVYNGYTF. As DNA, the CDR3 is TGTGCCTGGAGTCGGGTTTATAATGGCTACACCTTC.